Each of the 3 T cell receptor beta chains below was sequenced from the same sample in a study of regulatory T cells in long-lasting Graves disease. Time point denoted: newly diagnosed GD, antithyroid drugs for less than 3 months. RNA extracted from PBMCs served as the sequencing template. Arm-PCR of CDR3 regions with iRepertoire HTBI primers generated TCR beta libraries. One entry per CDR3 protein, called by TCRdb with MiXCR from the multiplex PCR reads. The table lists 680,000 or so distinct CDR3 sequences, 15% to 20% of them singletons. These data are also associated with another study on T cells in Graves' hyperthyroidism and ophthalmopathy.

Sequencing was performed on peripheral blood mononuclear cells (PBMCs), taken at new diagnosis, from a patient treated with antithyroid drugs. Source of these receptors: a woman in her twenties or thirties with Graves disease.

This clonotype was recorded at least ten times. This chain connects TRBV6-5 to TRBJ2-5; tentatively, D is TRBD1 or TRBD2 (5 bases each). The germline V gene encodes CDR1 MNHEY and CDR2 SVGAGI. Trimming shortened V by 2 bases and J by 7 bases, and 17 bases separated the two germline ends. The length of the CDR3 is 15 residues. The CDR3 reads CASSYPGRGTGTQYF. The CDR3 nucleotides read TGTGCCAGCAGTTACCCGGGACGGGGTACGGGGACCCAGTACTTC.

Worth noting for this clonotype: This clone may be a read error of a much larger clone one base away. V gene TRBV2 combines with J gene TRBJ2-1; D is possibly TRBD2 (6 bases). This CDR3 spans 12 amino acids. Germline CDR1 is SNHLY and CDR2 is FYNNEI. CDR3 sequence: CASRGGYNGQFF. The CDR3, as DNA: TGTGCCAGCAGAGGAGGGTACAATGGGCAGTTCTTC.

V usage is TRBV13 and J usage is TRBJ2-2, with 13 bases that match TRBD2. The CDR3 covers 23 residues. Germline loops: CDR1 PRHDT, CDR2 FYEKMQ (reference sequence). Losses at the gene ends were 2 bases for V and 2 bases for J; bases not matched to a gene: 20. The CDR3 DNA follows: TGTGCCAGCAGCTTATCCCGCCGGACTAGCGGGGGAATGGGTCCCCTTAACACCGGGGAGCTGTTTTTT. It is translated as CASSLSRRTSGGMGPLNTGELFF.